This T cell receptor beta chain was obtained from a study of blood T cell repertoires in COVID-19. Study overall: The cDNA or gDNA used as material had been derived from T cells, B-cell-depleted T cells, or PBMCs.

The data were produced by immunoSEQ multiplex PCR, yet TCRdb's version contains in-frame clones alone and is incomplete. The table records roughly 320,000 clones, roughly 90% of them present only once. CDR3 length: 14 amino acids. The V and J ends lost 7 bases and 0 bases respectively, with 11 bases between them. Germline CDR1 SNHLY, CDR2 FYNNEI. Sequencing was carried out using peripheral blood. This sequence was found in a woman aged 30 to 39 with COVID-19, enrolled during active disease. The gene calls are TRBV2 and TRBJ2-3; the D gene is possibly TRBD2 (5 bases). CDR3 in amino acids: CASKPAGSTDTQYF. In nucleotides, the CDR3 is TGTGCCAGCAAACCCGCGGGTAGCACAGATACGCAGTATTTT. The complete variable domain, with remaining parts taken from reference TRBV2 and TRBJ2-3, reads EPEVTQTPSHQVTQMGQEVILRCVPISNHLYFYWYRQILGQKVEFLVSFYNNEISEKSEIFDDQFSVERPDGSNFTLKIRSTKLEDSAMYFCASKPAGSTDTQYFGPGTRLTVL.